The source of this T cell receptor beta chain is a study of beta chain features in type 1 diabetes. Germline CDR1 and CDR2: SGHTA and FQGNSA. There are 13 residues in the CDR3. After removal of 3 bases from V and 8 bases from J, the junction contained 1 base not matched to a gene. Note on this clone: The target antigen is unknown.

Reverse transcribing all isolated RNA meant expressed TCRB transcripts were sequenced. TCRdb keeps only in-frame clones here, not all; method: immunoSEQ multiplex PCR. The table records roughly 300,000 clones, around 13% of them present only once. Broader study findings: TCRB CDR3s from Type 1 diabetes patients were moderately but significantly shorter in all four CD4+ subsets.

Sequencing was done on a sample of central memory CD4+ T cells from blood. The TCR comes from a man aged 25 to 45 in good health. V and J are TRBV7-2 and TRBJ1-2, with TRBD1 matching over 12 bases. CDR3 amino acids: CASSFGTGGGYTF. CDR3 sequence (DNA): TGTGCCAGCAGCTTCGGGACAGGGGGCGGCTACACCTTC.